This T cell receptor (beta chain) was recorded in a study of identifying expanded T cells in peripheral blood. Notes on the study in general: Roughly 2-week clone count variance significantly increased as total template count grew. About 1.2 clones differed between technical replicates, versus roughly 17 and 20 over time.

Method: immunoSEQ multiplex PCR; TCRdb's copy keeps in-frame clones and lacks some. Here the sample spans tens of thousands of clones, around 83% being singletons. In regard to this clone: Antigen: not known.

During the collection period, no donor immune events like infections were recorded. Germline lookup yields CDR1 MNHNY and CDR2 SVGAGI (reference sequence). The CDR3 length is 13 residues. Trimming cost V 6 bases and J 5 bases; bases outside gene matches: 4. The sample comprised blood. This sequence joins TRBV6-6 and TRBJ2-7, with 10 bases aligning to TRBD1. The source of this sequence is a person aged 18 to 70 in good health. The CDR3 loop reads CASRRTGGDEQYF. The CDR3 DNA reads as TGTGCCAGCAGGAGGACAGGGGGGGACGAGCAGTACTTC.